The present TCR beta chain was sequenced within a study of blood T cell repertoires in COVID-19. V gave up 3 bases and J gave up 6 bases, with 20 bases separating them. The CDR3 is 17 residues long. Germline V CDR1 and CDR2: MDHEN, SYDVKM. Clones were sequenced by immunoSEQ multiplex PCR, and TCRdb holds only the in-frame ones, with some missing. This table has about 280,000 clones, nearly 90% appearing once. The origin of this receptor is a woman between 25 and 40 years old who had recovered from COVID-19. The rearrangement uses TRBV28 and TRBJ2-2, with D possibly matching TRBD2 (5 bases). The sample comprised PBMCs or T cells enriched from blood (not recorded which). CDR3 sequence reads: CASSFRGTGLSAGELFF. DNA for the CDR3: TGTGCCAGCAGTTTTCGGGGTACGGGTCTAAGCGCCGGGGAGCTGTTTTTT.